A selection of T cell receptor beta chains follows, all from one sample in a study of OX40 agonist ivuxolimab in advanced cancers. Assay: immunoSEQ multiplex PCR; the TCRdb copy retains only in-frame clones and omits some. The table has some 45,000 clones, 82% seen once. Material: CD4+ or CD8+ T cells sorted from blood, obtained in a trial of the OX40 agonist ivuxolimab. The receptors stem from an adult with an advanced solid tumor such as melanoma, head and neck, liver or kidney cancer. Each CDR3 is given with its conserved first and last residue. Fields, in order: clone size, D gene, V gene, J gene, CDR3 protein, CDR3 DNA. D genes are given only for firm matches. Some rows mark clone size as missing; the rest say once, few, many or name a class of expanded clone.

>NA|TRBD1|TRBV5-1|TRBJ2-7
CASSKGQGSDEQYF
TGCGCCAGCAGCAAAGGACAGGGATCCGACGAGCAGTACTTC
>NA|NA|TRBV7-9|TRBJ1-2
CASSVGQYYGYTF
TGTGCCAGCAGCGTAGGACAGTACTATGGCTACACCTTC
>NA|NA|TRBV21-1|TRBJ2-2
CASSPPASAGELFF
TGTGCCAGCAGCCCTCCTGCTAGTGCCGGGGAGCTGTTTTTT
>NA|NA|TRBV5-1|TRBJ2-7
CASSTAETDTYEQYF
TGCGCCAGCAGCACCGCTGAGACGGATACCTACGAGCAGTACTTC
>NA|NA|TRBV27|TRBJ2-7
CASSLSSSGFTRSYSYEQYF
TGTGCCAGCAGTTTATCGTCGAGCGGCTTCACCCGCTCTTACTCTTACGAGCAGTACTTC
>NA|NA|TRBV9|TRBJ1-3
CASSAQQSFGNTIYF
TGTGCCAGCAGCGCACAACAGAGCTTTGGAAACACCATATATTTT
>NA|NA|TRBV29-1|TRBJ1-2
CSESSDYGYTF
TGCAGCGAGTCGTCAGACTATGGCTACACCTTC
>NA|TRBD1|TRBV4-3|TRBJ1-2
CASSQGPPGQGRGGYTF
TGCGCCAGCAGCCAAGGTCCGCCGGGACAGGGGAGGGGAGGCTACACCTTC
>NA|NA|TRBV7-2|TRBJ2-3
CASSPRTDTQYF
TGTGCCAGCAGCCCCCGCACAGATACGCAGTATTTT
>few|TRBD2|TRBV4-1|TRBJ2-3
CASRVGGITDTQYF
TGCGCCAGCAGGGTGGGAGGGATCACAGATACGCAGTATTTT
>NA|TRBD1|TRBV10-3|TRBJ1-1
CAISAKQGLSTEAFF
TGTGCCATCAGTGCAAAACAGGGGTTGAGCACTGAAGCTTTCTTT
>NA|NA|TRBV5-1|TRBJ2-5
CASSLEGGRGETQYF
TGCGCCAGCAGCTTGGAAGGGGGGCGAGGAGAGACCCAGTACTTC
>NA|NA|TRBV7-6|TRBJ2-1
CASSLAGAYNEQFF
TGTGCCAGCAGCTTAGCGGGAGCATACAATGAGCAGTTCTTC
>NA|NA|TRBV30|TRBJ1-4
CALDSEKLFF
TGTGCCTTGGACAGCGAAAAACTGTTTTTT
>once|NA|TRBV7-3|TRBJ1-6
CASSLLGGDNSPLHF
TGTGCCAGCAGCTTATTAGGGGGTGATAATTCACCCCTCCACTTT
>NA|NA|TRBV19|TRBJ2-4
CASSPTGLSAKNIQYF
TGTGCCAGTAGTCCTACAGGGTTGTCGGCCAAAAACATTCAGTACTTC
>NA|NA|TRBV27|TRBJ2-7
CASSSRGGREQYF
TGTGCCAGCAGTTCCCGAGGCGGGCGGGAGCAGTACTTC
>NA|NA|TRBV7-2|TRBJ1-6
CASSPRRGDNSPLHF
TGTGCCAGCAGCCCAAGGCGGGGGGATAATTCACCCCTCCACTTT
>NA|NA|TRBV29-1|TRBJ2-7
CSAIPREAYEQYF
TGCAGCGCCATTCCCAGGGAAGCCTACGAGCAGTACTTC
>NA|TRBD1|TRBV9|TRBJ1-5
CASSAGQGVNSNQPQHF
TGTGCCAGCAGCGCGGGACAGGGGGTCAATAGCAATCAGCCCCAGCATTTT
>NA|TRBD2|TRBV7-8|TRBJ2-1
CASSLAAGVSGTYNEQFF
TGTGCCAGCAGCTTAGCGGCGGGGGTTAGCGGGACTTACAATGAGCAGTTCTTC
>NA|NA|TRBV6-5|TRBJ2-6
CASSPGGGGANVLTF
TGTGCCAGCAGTCCTGGGGGCGGTGGGGCCAACGTCCTGACTTTC
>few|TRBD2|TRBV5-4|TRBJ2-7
CASSLELAGDEQYF
TGTGCCAGCAGCTTGGAGCTAGCGGGGGACGAGCAGTACTTC
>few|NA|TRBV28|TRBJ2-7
CASSKNAREVTYEQYF
TGTGCCAGCAGCAAGAATGCCCGTGAGGTCACCTACGAGCAGTACTTC
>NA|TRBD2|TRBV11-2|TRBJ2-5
CASSLVGGMETQYF
TGTGCCAGCAGCTTAGTGGGGGGGATGGAGACCCAGTACTTC
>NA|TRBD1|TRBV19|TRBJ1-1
CASSPPLPGQGGTEAFF
TGTGCCAGTAGTCCCCCTCTCCCGGGACAGGGGGGCACTGAAGCTTTCTTT
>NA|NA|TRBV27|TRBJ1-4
CASSWVGGSEKLFF
TGTGCCAGCAGTTGGGTAGGGGGTAGTGAAAAACTGTTTTTT
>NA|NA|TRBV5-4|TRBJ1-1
CASSLDRNTEAFF
TGTGCCAGCAGCTTGGACCGGAACACTGAAGCTTTCTTT
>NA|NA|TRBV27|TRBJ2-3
CASSFNPDTQYF
TGTGCCAGCAGTTTCAATCCCGATACGCAGTATTTT
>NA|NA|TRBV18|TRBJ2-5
CASSPPIPQETQYF
TGTGCCAGCTCACCACCAATTCCACAAGAGACCCAGTACTTC
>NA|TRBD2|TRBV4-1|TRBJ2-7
CASSQESGLALEQYF
TGCGCCAGCAGCCAGGAATCTGGACTAGCGTTAGAGCAGTACTTC
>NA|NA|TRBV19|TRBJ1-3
CASNPGATRDTIYF
TGTGCCAGTAATCCGGGGGCGACTAGAGACACCATATATTTT
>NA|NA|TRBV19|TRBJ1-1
CASSPGGRLNTEAFF
TGTGCCAGTAGTCCGGGGGGAAGGTTGAACACTGAAGCTTTCTTT
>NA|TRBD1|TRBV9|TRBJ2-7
CASSPRDSVYEQYF
TGTGCCAGCAGCCCCCGGGACAGCGTCTACGAGCAGTACTTC
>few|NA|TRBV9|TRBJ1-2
CASSGQRGGRDYGYTF
TGTGCCAGCAGCGGTCAGAGGGGGGGGCGTGACTATGGCTACACCTTC
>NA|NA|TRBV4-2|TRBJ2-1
CASSRDPGSRYNEQFF
TGTGCCAGCAGCCGAGATCCGGGGAGCAGGTACAATGAGCAGTTCTTC
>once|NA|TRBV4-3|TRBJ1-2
CASSQAGPGSLSNYGYTF
TGCGCCAGCAGCCAAGCGGGACCCGGCAGCCTTTCTAACTATGGCTACACCTTC
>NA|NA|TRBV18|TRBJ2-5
CASSPISGWDQETQYF
TGTGCCAGCTCACCCATCTCCGGTTGGGACCAAGAGACCCAGTACTTC
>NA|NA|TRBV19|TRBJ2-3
CATRAGRPPTDTQYF
TGTGCCACCCGAGCGGGCCGTCCCCCCACAGATACGCAGTATTTT
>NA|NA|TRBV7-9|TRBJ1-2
CASSLVGVNYGYTF
TGTGCCAGCAGCTTAGTTGGGGTTAACTATGGCTACACCTTC
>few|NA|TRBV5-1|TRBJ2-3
CASSFLPVGYDTDTQYF
TGCGCCAGCAGCTTCCTCCCTGTGGGATACGACACAGATACGCAGTATTTT
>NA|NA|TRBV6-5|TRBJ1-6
CASRAQDASPLHF
TGTGCCAGCAGGGCCCAAGATGCCTCACCCCTCCACTTT
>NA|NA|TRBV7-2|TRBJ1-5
CASSLVLTGHSNQPQHF
TGTGCCAGCAGCTTAGTTCTTACAGGGCATAGCAATCAGCCCCAGCATTTT
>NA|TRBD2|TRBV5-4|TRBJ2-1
CASSSSGATYNEQFF
TGTGCCAGCAGCTCTAGCGGGGCAACCTACAATGAGCAGTTCTTC
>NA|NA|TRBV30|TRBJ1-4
CAWSWVTNEKLFF
TGTGCCTGGAGCTGGGTCACGAATGAAAAACTGTTTTTT
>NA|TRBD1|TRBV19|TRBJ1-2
CASSTQSTGGYGYTF
TGTGCCAGTAGTACCCAATCGACAGGGGGCTATGGCTACACCTTC
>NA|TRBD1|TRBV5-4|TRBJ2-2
CASRPTGQGATPGELFF
TGTGCCAGCAGACCTACGGGACAGGGGGCGACCCCCGGGGAGCTGTTTTTT
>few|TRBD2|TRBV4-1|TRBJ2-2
CASSQSAGGITGELFF
TGCGCCAGCAGCCAATCTGCGGGGGGAATCACCGGGGAGCTGTTTTTT
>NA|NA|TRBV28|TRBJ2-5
CASTTRTVETQYF
TGTGCCAGCACCACACGGACAGTTGAGACCCAGTACTTC
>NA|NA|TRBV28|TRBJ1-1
CASRLGTIGTEAFF
TGTGCCAGCAGACTCGGGACCATAGGCACTGAAGCTTTCTTT
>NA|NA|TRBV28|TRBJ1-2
CASRAQGTYGYTF
TGTGCCAGCAGGGCACAGGGAACCTATGGCTACACCTTC
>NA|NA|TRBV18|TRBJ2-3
CASSPPGADTQYF
TGTGCCAGCTCACCACCGGGGGCAGATACGCAGTATTTT
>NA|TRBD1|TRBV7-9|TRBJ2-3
CASSLVGTGTSTDTQYF
TGTGCCAGCAGCTTAGTGGGGACAGGGACTAGCACAGATACGCAGTATTTT
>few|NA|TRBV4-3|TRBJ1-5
CASSQEWGPNHQPQHF
TGCGCCAGCAGCCAAGAGTGGGGGCCGAACCATCAGCCCCAGCATTTT
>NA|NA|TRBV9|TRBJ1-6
CASSPLGVNSPLHF
TGTGCCAGCAGCCCCTTAGGGGTAAATTCACCCCTCCACTTT
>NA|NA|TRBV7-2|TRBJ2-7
CASSSDYYYEQYF
TGTGCCAGCAGCTCGGACTACTACTACGAGCAGTACTTC
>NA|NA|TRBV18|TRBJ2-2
CASYHWAGNTGELFF
TGTGCCAGCTACCACTGGGCCGGGAACACCGGGGAGCTGTTTTTT
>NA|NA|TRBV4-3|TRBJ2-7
CASSQDRQGSLYEQYF
TGCGCCAGCAGCCAAGATCGGCAGGGTAGTCTCTACGAGCAGTACTTC
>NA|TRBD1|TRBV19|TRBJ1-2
CASSDREVARYGYTF
TGTGCCAGTTCAGACAGGGAGGTTGCTCGTTATGGCTACACCTTC
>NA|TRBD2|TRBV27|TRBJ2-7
CASSSGTSGIRYEQYF
TGTGCCAGCAGTTCCGGGACTAGCGGGATTAGGTACGAGCAGTACTTC